What follows are 27 T cell receptor beta chains derived from one specimen sequenced in a study of cytomegalovirus exposure and HLA in healthy donors (dated by TCRdb to about 2017). Libraries were constructed by the immunoSEQ multiplex PCR assay. For the multiplex PCR, a mixture combining 60 forward primers for TCR Vbeta segments and 13 reverse primers for TCR Jbeta segments was used. The source is immuneACCESS, and TCRdb retained only in-frame sequences with V and J called. Part of the clones is not carried over; for the studies checked, unresolved V genes explain less than half of this, and the remainder is unexplained. This sample gives fewer than 200,000 clones in total; nearly 80% of them show up just once. The top ten clones comprise about 2.6% of the sample. The sequencing sample was made of PBMCs. The receptor set was obtained from a female donor in good health and CMV-seronegative.

The CDR3 loop is CASSVREGPNEQYF. In DNA form, the CDR3 reads TGTGCCAGCAGTGTTCGGGAGGGCCCCAACGAGCAGTACTTC. The V and J genes are TRBV2 and TRBJ2-7; 8 positions match TRBD2. This CDR3 is 14 amino acids long. V dropped 4 bases and J dropped 5; count of bases not matched to a gene: 7. The germline CDR1 and CDR2 sequences are SNHLY and FYNNEI.

This clone was found once. The chain recombines TRBV6-6 with TRBJ1-4; D is unclear. The CDR3 extends over 14 amino acids. V lost 4 bases to trimming and J lost 8 bases, with 14 bases between them. The germline V gene encodes CDR1 MNHNY and CDR2 SVGAGI (reference sequence). Here the CDR3 DNA reads TGTGCCAGCAGTTTTGGGAAGAGGGAAGAAAAACTGTTTTTT. Translation: CASSFGKREEKLFF.

This clone was recorded a few times. The V and J genes are TRBV5-6 and TRBJ2-1; TRBD1 might be the D (5 bases). Germline lookup yields CDR1 SGHDT and CDR2 YYEEEE. The CDR3 loop spans 15 amino acids. V was shortened by 3 bases and J by 0 bases, with 10 bases between the two germline ends. The CDR3 protein is CASSSQGNSYNEQFF. The CDR3 DNA reads as TGTGCCAGCAGCTCCCAGGGAAACTCCTACAATGAGCAGTTCTTC.

The chain couples TRBV5-1 to TRBJ2-3; TRBD1 aligns across 10 bases. Germline V gene sequence: CDR1 SGHRS, CDR2 YFSETQ. J lost 5 bases, V lost 2 bases, and 5 bases had no gene match. This CDR3 is 15 amino acids long. The CDR3: CASSLSGQGLDTQYF. Written as DNA, the CDR3 is TGCGCCAGCAGCTTATCGGGACAGGGGTTAGATACGCAGTATTTT.

V is TRBV7-9 and J is TRBJ1-5; 7 bases agree with TRBD1. J gave up 0 bases and V 5 bases, and 4 bases lay outside the gene matches. This CDR3 is built from 15 residues. Germline CDR1 is SEHNR and CDR2 is FQNEAQ (reference sequence). CDR3 protein: CASSQGDYSNQPQHF. As DNA, the CDR3 is TGTGCCAGCAGCCAGGGGGATTATAGCAATCAGCCCCAGCATTTT.

The V gene is TRBV5-1, the J gene TRBJ2-5, with D perhaps matching TRBD2 (6 bases). The DNA end favors TRBJ2-7, so the J call may be wrong. The CDR3 has 14 residues. Germline CDR1 and CDR2: SGHRS and YFSETQ. The CDR3 DNA reads TGCGCCAGCAGCTTGGTGGGGGGAGCCTACGAGCAGTACTTC. Protein product: CASSLVGGAYEQYF.

The chain combines TRBV6-5 with TRBJ1-5; tentative D call: TRBD1 (6 bases). Germline V CDR1 and CDR2: MNHEY, SVGAGI. The CDR3 runs to 16 residues. Trimming left V 4 bases short and J 2 bases short, with 15 bases between. CDR3 in DNA: TGTGCCAGCAGTTCTCGGGGGGGCCGAGGCAATCAGCCCCAGCATTTT. Encoded protein: CASSSRGGRGNQPQHF.

A remark on this clone: Distinct nucleotide sequences in the sample also encode this CDR3. J is TRBJ2-1 and V is TRBV7-2; weak D call: TRBD1 (6 bases). V was pared by 1 base and J by 2 bases, with 9 bases between. Per germline, CDR1 SGHTA and CDR2 FQGNSA. This CDR3 spans 15 amino acids. CDR3 DNA sequence: TGTGCCAGCAGCTTAGGAGGGGGAACCTACAATGAGCAGTTCTTC. Translating gives CASSLGGGTYNEQFF. Full variable domain (outside the CDR3, taken from reference TRBV7-2 and TRBJ2-1): GAGVSQSPSNKVTEKGKDVELRCDPISGHTALYWYRQSLGQGLEFLIYFQGNSAPDKSGLPSDRFSAERTGGSVSTLTIQRTQQEDSAVYLCASSLGGGTYNEQFFGPGTRLTVL.

The V call is TRBV7-9, the J call TRBJ2-2; D possibly corresponds to TRBD2 (5 bases). Germline V CDR1 and CDR2: SEHNR, FQNEAQ (reference sequence). The V end was cut by 7 bases, the J end by 0 bases, with 18 bases between. CDR3 length: 17 residues. DNA of the CDR3: TGTGCCAGCACCCTTGAAACTAGGTTATCGAACACCGGGGAGCTGTTTTTT. Residues: CASTLETRLSNTGELFF. Combining the CDR3 with reference TRBV7-9 and TRBJ2-2 gives the whole variable domain DTGVSQNPRHKITKRGQNVTFRCDPISEHNRLYWYRQTLGQGPEFLTYFQNEAQLEKSRLLSDRFSAERPKGSFSTLEIQRTEQGDSAMYLCASTLETRLSNTGELFFGEGSRLTVL.

The rearrangement joins TRBV5-1 to TRBJ2-2; 11 bases match TRBD2. Germline CDR1 and CDR2: SGHRS and YFSETQ. The V gene end was trimmed by 3 bases and the J gene end by 2 bases; junction bases not matched to a gene: 3. The CDR3 sequence is 16 residues long. DNA of the CDR3: TGCGCCAGCAGCTCGGGGACTAGCGGAAACACCGGGGAGCTGTTTTTT. Translation gives CASSSGTSGNTGELFF.

The J gene is TRBJ2-3, the V gene TRBV27, with TRBD2 matching over 14 bases. The CDR3 spans 15 residues. The V gene's germline CDR1 is MNHEY and CDR2 SMNVEV (reference sequence). V lost 5 bases and J lost 7; bases outside the gene matches: 5. CDR3 bases: TGTGCCAGCAGTCACGGGACTAGCGGGAGAAATACGCAGTATTTT. Translating gives CASSHGTSGRNTQYF.

This rearrangement joins TRBV4-1 to TRBJ2-7, with D tentatively TRBD2 (6 bases). The CDR3 is 15 residues long. Germline values: CDR1 MGHRA, CDR2 YSYEKL. The germline V and J ends were trimmed by 1 base and 6 bases, with 16 bases remaining between them. The CDR3 protein is CASSQVGGAPLEQYF. The CDR3 DNA is TGCGCCAGCAGCCAAGTTGGAGGGGCGCCTCTCGAGCAGTACTTC.

The chain joins TRBV19 to TRBJ1-6, with D unresolved. The V gene's germline CDR1 is LNHDA and CDR2 SQIVND (reference sequence). The CDR3 is 14 amino acids. V lost 3 bases to trimming and J lost 6 bases, with 9 bases between them. CDR3 residues: CASSMVQFNSPLHF. In DNA, the CDR3 is TGTGCCAGTAGTATGGTCCAGTTTAATTCACCCCTCCACTTT.

The V and J genes are TRBV27 and TRBJ2-3; D may be TRBD2 (6 bases). This CDR3 is 15 amino acids long. In germline, CDR1 is MNHEY, CDR2 SMNVEV (reference sequence). V lost 3 bases and J 5 bases, leaving 15 bases between the germline ends. The CDR3 nucleotides are TGTGCCAGCAGTTTTAGAGGGACTCCGGGAGATACGCAGTATTTT. Its translation: CASSFRGTPGDTQYF.

The chain joins TRBV6-5 to TRBJ1-3, with D perhaps TRBD1 (6 bases). The CDR3 is made up of 15 amino acids. Germline V gives CDR1 MNHEY, CDR2 SVGAGI. The V and J ends lost 6 bases and 1 base respectively, with 13 bases between them. The DNA for the CDR3 is TGTGCCAGCAGACCCCCAGGGGCTTCTGGAAACACCATATATTTT. It codes for CASRPPGASGNTIYF.

This rearrangement joins TRBV30 to TRBJ1-6; D remains ambiguous. The germline V gene has CDR1 GTSNPN and CDR2 SVGIG (reference sequence). The V end lost 3 bases, the J end lost 7 bases, and 13 bases lay between the germline ends. The CDR3 sequence is 14 residues long. The CDR3 spells CAWSYGRKNSPLHF. CDR3 sequence (DNA): TGTGCCTGGAGCTACGGCAGGAAGAATTCACCCCTCCACTTT.

The J gene is TRBJ2-5, the V gene TRBV5-1; D is possibly TRBD2 (5 bases). The V and J ends lost 0 bases and 4 bases respectively, with 10 bases between them. The germline V gene encodes CDR1 SGHRS and CDR2 YFSETQ. The CDR3 extends over 14 amino acids. CDR3 bases: TGCGCCAGCAGCTTGGAAGGGAGCCGAGAGACCCAGTACTTC. Translated, it gives CASSLEGSRETQYF. Supplemented by reference TRBV5-1 and TRBJ2-5, the full variable domain reads KAGVTQTPRYLIKTRGQQVTLSCSPISGHRSVSWYQQTPGQGLQFLFEYFSETQRNKGNFPGRFSGRQFSNSRSEMNVSTLELGDSALYLCASSLEGSRETQYFGPGTRLLVL.

V usage is TRBV5-1 and J usage is TRBJ2-3; 8 bases align to TRBD1. V gave up 3 bases and J gave up 4 bases; unmatched junction bases: 7. The CDR3 extends over 15 amino acids. Germline V gene sequence: CDR1 SGHRS, CDR2 YFSETQ. CDR3 coding DNA: TGCGCCAGCAGCTCTATGACAGGGGCAGCAGATACGCAGTATTTT. Its translation: CASSSMTGAADTQYF.

The rearrangement links TRBV14 to TRBJ2-3, with D maybe TRBD2 (5 bases). Germline lookup yields CDR1 SGHDN and CDR2 FVKESK. This CDR3 contains 15 residues. Trimming left V 0 bases short and J 3 bases short, with 10 bases between. CDR3 sequence (DNA): TGTGCCAGCAGCCAAGACCGACTACTTACAGATACGCAGTATTTT. Amino acid sequence: CASSQDRLLTDTQYF.

The V and J genes are TRBV7-2 and TRBJ2-3; TRBD2 agrees at 11 bases. The ends lost 0 bases at V and 4 bases at J; junction bases unmatched: 9. Germline V CDR1 and CDR2: SGHTA, FQGNSA. This CDR3 region has 18 residues. CDR3 sequence (DNA): TGTGCCAGCAGCTTAGCGGACCCACTAGCGGGAGTGGCAGATACGCAGTATTTT. Translation gives CASSLADPLAGVADTQYF.

This chain links TRBV6-1 with TRBJ2-4; D remains unclear. The V gene's germline CDR1 is MNHNS and CDR2 SASEGT. V lost 1 base to trimming and J lost 6 bases, with 10 bases between them. The CDR3 has 14 amino acids. CDR3 DNA: TGTGCCAGCAGTGAAGAATCCCCATCAAACATTCAGTACTTC. Amino acids: CASSEESPSNIQYF.

The V call is TRBV30, the J call TRBJ2-7, with TRBD1 identical over 7 bases. The CDR3 has 17 residues. V dropped 0 bases and J dropped 3; count of bases not matched to a gene: 14. Germline V lookup: CDR1 GTSNPN, CDR2 SVGIG (reference sequence). In nucleotides, the CDR3 is TGTGCCTGGAGTGTACAGGGGCAGGGGGTCCTCCACTACGAGCAGTACTTC. This gives the protein CAWSVQGQGVLHYEQYF. The whole variable domain, remainder taken from reference TRBV30 and TRBJ2-7, is SQTIHQWPATLVQPVGSPLSLECTVEGTSNPNLYWYRQAAGRGLQLLFYSVGIGQISSEVPQNLSASRPQDRQFILSSKKLLLSDSGFYLCAWSVQGQGVLHYEQYFGPGTRLTVT.

CDR3 protein: CASSPTDNEKLFF. The DNA of the CDR3 is TGTGCCAGCAGTCCGACAGATAATGAAAAACTGTTTTTT. J is TRBJ1-4 and V is TRBV6-1, with D maybe TRBD1 (5 bases). The V gene lost 5 bases and the J gene lost 4 bases, with 8 bases spanning the gap. Germline loops: CDR1 MNHNS, CDR2 SASEGT. The CDR3 consists of 13 residues.

The rearrangement uses TRBV27 and TRBJ2-1, with 7 bases lining up with TRBD2. CDR3 length: 15 residues. With 10 bases clipped from V and 0 bases from J, the junction kept 9 bases outside the gene matches. Germline V gene lookup returns CDR1 MNHEY and CDR2 SMNVEV (reference sequence). The CDR3, as DNA: TGTGCCACACGTAGCGGGTTTAGCTCCTACAATGAGCAGTTCTTC. Translated, it gives CATRSGFSSYNEQFF.

The V and J genes are TRBV7-8 and TRBJ1-1; possible D gene TRBD1, 5 bases. V lost 5 bases and J lost 1, with 14 bases in between. The germline V gene encodes CDR1 SGHVS and CDR2 FQNEAQ. This CDR3 contains 15 residues. CDR3 residues: CASSIRPQGNTEAFF. CDR3 coding DNA: TGTGCCAGCAGCATTCGACCCCAGGGGAACACTGAAGCTTTCTTT.

The rearrangement uses TRBV5-1 and TRBJ1-4, with 8 bases lining up with TRBD1. Germline CDR1 SGHRS, CDR2 YFSETQ. The V gene end was trimmed by 4 bases and the J gene end by 5 bases; junction bases not matched to a gene: 7. There are 15 residues in the CDR3. This CDR3 reads CASSLTGGLNEKLFF. The CDR3 DNA is TGCGCCAGCAGCCTAACAGGGGGATTGAATGAAAAACTGTTTTTT.

The V and J genes are TRBV2 and TRBJ2-2, with 11 positions matching TRBD2. CDR3 size: 16 residues. The V gene's germline CDR1 is SNHLY and CDR2 FYNNEI. V was pared by 2 bases and J by 4 bases, with 3 bases of the junction left unmatched. The CDR3 DNA reads as TGTGCCAGCAGTGAACAACTAGCGGGGGTCACCGGGGAGCTGTTTTTT. It translates to CASSEQLAGVTGELFF.